The sequence of this T cell receptor (beta chain) was determined in a study of cytomegalovirus exposure and HLA in healthy donors. Study overall: Genotyping showed about 80% of over 350 donors falling in the Caucasian-associated ancestry cluster. Study-level points and caveats: Clonal expansion, a later analysis showed, was greater in HLA-associated TCR beta chains than in equally common others.

As regards this clone: No antigen is known for it.

CDR1 and CDR2 from the germline V gene are MNHEY and SVGAGI. The CDR3 consists of 15 residues. Trimming stripped 2 bases from V and 3 bases from J, with 13 bases between. This PCR relied on a set of 60 Vbeta primers and 13 Jbeta primers. Generated by immunoSEQ multiplex PCR, the TCRdb table keeps only in-frame clones and is missing some. Of roughly 100,000 clones listed, about 71% are singletons. The chain uses TRBV6-5 and TRBJ1-2; D remains ambiguous. The clonotype originates from a woman aged 45-65 years in good health and CMV-seronegative. Sequences were obtained from PBMCs. Written as DNA, the CDR3 is TGTGCCAGCAGTTACCGAAGCCAGGCCTACTATGGCTACACCTTC. This gives the protein CASSYRSQAYYGYTF.